This is a list of T cell receptor beta chains from one sample in a study of blood T cell repertoires in COVID-19. Generated by immunoSEQ multiplex PCR, the TCRdb table keeps only in-frame clones and is missing some. The sample includes about 230,000 clones, about 85% seen only once; the top ten take around 0.89%. The sample was peripheral blood. All receptors derive from a man aged 40-55 years with acute or convalescent COVID-19. CDR3s leave out the opening cysteine and the closing phenylalanine or tryptophan.

len	v_gene	CDR3aa
13	TRBV6-5	ASSYAGQGAREAF
13	TRBV10-3	ASEPGTSRVGELF
13	TRBV5-1	ASSIQGTEQETQY
14	TRBV9	ASSAQQGRGTTEAF
11	TRBV30	AWSRGRAETQY
16	TRBV27	ASSPPRRRGASYNEQF
12	TRBV5-1	ASSLGDRGHGYT
13	TRBV29-1	SAGLAGGNTGELF
11	TRBV18	ASSLYDRDTQY
13	TRBV5-6	ASSLQGTGANVLT
13	TRBV30	AWSVEGRGNEKLF
14	TRBV25-1	ASSRGQLAIQETQY
12	TRBV29-1	SVESHRAGTEAF
11	TRBV28	ASGIAVPYEQY
14	TRBV19	ASSMPTGGYNQPQH
11	TRBV2	ASARVSYNEQF
10	TRBV10-1	ARTGENYGYT
10	TRBV30	AWSTTGWGYT
11	TRBV12-3/TRBV12-4	ASTPWDSEKLF
12	TRBV2	ASSERGARYGYT
9	TRBV30	AREVGGEAF
12	TRBV6-5	ASTKRTDNTEAF
11	TRBV18	ASSPSQDYGYT
11	TRBV24-1	ATSDPRDSEAF
11	TRBV6-6	AIGTGPNSPLH
16	TRBV4-2	ASSQVGGGAPGANVLT
16	TRBV19	ANLRWGQGRLNLETQY
12	TRBV5-4	ASSLSGTKNIQY
12	TRBV27	ASTRGWSTDTQY
13	TRBV28	ASSLAGQGYSGYT
14	TRBV7-9	ASSLSGTAAGNTIY
12	TRBV19	ASSLGWGNTEAF
13	TRBV6-5	ASSNLQGLNYGYT
13	TRBV5-6	ASSGNGLTNYGYT
10	TRBV6-5	AVSRGFQGYT
13	TRBV6-1	ASSEVAGGSDTQY
12	TRBV19	ASTPLTTNEKLF
14	TRBV7-8	ASSPSFKGGNSPLH
12	TRBV29-1	SVGTGGSYNEQF
12	TRBV27	ASSLSGRGDTIY
14	TRBV5-6	ASSSPGLVSTGELF
12	TRBV5-1	ASSTSGDSSVAF
13	TRBV29-1	SVEDREGSDYEQY
14	TRBV7-2	ASSTTGTGRTDTQY
12	TRBV7-2	ASSWGQINYGYT